This TCR beta chain was captured by sequencing in a study of sequential checkpoint blockade in melanoma. Turning to the study itself: After both sequences, patients received maintenance nivolumab.

TCRdb keeps only in-frame clones here, not all; method: immunoSEQ multiplex PCR. The table records several hundred clones, 25% of them present only once. Germline V gives CDR1 SGHRS, CDR2 YFSETQ. CDR3 length: 14 residues. The ends lost 2 bases at V and 3 bases at J; junction bases unmatched: 5. Treatment here: randomized to nivolumab then ipilimumab (arm A) or the reverse (arm B). This clone was detected a few times. The TCR sequence derives from a human donor with melanoma. The sample in question was tumor tissue (inferred from file names), obtained from a patient given nivolumab and ipilimumab in sequence. The chain is built from TRBV5-1 and TRBJ2-7; 7 bases are shared with TRBD1. The CDR3 nucleotides are TGCGCCAGCAGCTTCCGGACAGGATACTACGAGCAGTACTTC. Protein sequence: CASSFRTGYYEQYF.